This TCR beta chain originates from a study of blood T cells in healthy people across ages. Study-level points and caveats: Expanded clonotype changes were possibly confounded by unknown donor CMV status. Estimated diversity across one million T cells was deemed an underestimate. Bulk PBMC profiling left naive and antigen-experienced comparisons inconclusive.

Germline assignment: CDR1 MNHEY and CDR2 SVGEGT. V was clipped by 11 bases and J by 3 bases, with 16 bases between them. This CDR3 comprises 13 residues. It was with a sample-barcoded 5' primer and a J-beta primer mix that a second PCR of roughly 7 to 12 cycles was run. A single record per CDR3 protein comes from TCRdb applying MiXCR to the 5' RACE reads. The sample gives 910,000 or so distinct CDR3 sequences, roughly half of which show up once; over 20% is in the top ten. Total RNA, at least 5 micrograms per sample, was extracted from PBMCs. Only a few counts were recorded for this clonotype. Its matching antigen is unknown.

V gene TRBV6-2 or TRBV6-3 combines with J gene TRBJ1-2; perhaps TRBD1 as D (5 bases). The sequencing input was blood. This sequence was found in a woman aged 60-75 years in good health. The CDR3 sequence: CAGRRDGDYGYTF. In DNA form, the CDR3 reads TGTGCCGGACGCCGGGACGGTGACTATGGCTACACCTTC.